This T cell receptor beta chain was obtained from a study of cytomegalovirus exposure and HLA in healthy donors. As to this clone: Its antigen is not known.

PCR involved 60 Vbeta and 13 Jbeta primers. Original processing notes: An analysis performed later counted roughly 79 million unique TCR beta chains (roughly 11 million of them shared). Sequencing used immunoSEQ multiplex PCR; TCRdb keeps in-frame clones, though not all of them. V, J and clone size are taken as reported in that table, and D and trimming were inferred from the DNA itself. Among about 160,000 clones listed, 70% were seen once. This CDR3 is built from 18 residues. Germline loops: CDR1 MNHEY, CDR2 SMNVEV (reference sequence). Germline trimming cut 5 bases from V and 1 base from J; bases unmatched to any gene: 8. Whole-study results and caveats: Among TCR beta chains of equal frequency, HLA-associated ones were more clonally expanded in a later analysis.

This TCR came from a man aged 18 to 30 in good health and CMV-seropositive. This sequence joins TRBV27 and TRBJ2-3; 14 bases match TRBD2. Sequenced: PBMCs. The CDR3 nucleotides are TGTGCCAGCAGTCCCCGACTAGCGGGGGGGGTAGGCACAGATACGCAGTATTTT. Residues: CASSPRLAGGVGTDTQYF.